The 32 T cell receptor beta chains below all came from one sample that was sequenced in a study of graft-versus-host responses after intestinal transplantation. The data were produced by immunoSEQ multiplex PCR, yet TCRdb's version contains in-frame clones alone and is incomplete. This sample has over 70,000 clones; approximately 96% occur once, and the top ten carry around 0.57%. These TCRs are of unknown antigen specificity. Sample: unstimulated CD8+ T cells sorted from spleen or lymph node cells, taken before intestinal transplant. Receptors originate from a human donor who received an intestinal transplant.

J is TRBJ2-1 and V is TRBV13; 11 bases map to TRBD2. J was trimmed by 7 bases and V by 4 bases; bases with no gene match: 12. Germline values: CDR1 PRHDT, CDR2 FYEKMQ (reference sequence). The CDR3 contains 17 residues. The CDR3 reads CASSSSLAGEMGNEQFF. The CDR3 DNA is TGTGCCAGCAGCTCCTCACTAGCGGGAGAGATGGGTAATGAGCAGTTCTTC.

This sequence joins TRBV11-1 and TRBJ1-3; no firm D call. Germline V gene data show CDR1 as SGHAT and CDR2 as FQDESV (reference sequence). This CDR3 is 16 amino acids long. The germline V and J ends were trimmed by 4 bases and 0 bases, with 13 bases remaining between them. As DNA, the CDR3 is TGTGCCAGCAGCTCGGACCTTTACTCCTCTGGAAACACCATATATTTT. Its translation: CASSSDLYSSGNTIYF.

V gene TRBV4-1 combines with J gene TRBJ2-2, with TRBD2 as a possible D gene (5 bases). Trimming pared 1 base from V and 0 bases from J, leaving 6 bases between. The CDR3 extends over 15 amino acids. Germline CDR1 is MGHRA and CDR2 is YSYEKL. The CDR3 DNA sequence: TGCGCCAGCAGCCAAGGGGGAGCGAACACCGGGGAGCTGTTTTTT. Amino acid sequence: CASSQGGANTGELFF.

The chain has TRBV4-1 and TRBJ2-3; no clear D. Germline V gives CDR1 MGHRA, CDR2 YSYEKL. The CDR3 is 16 amino acids. Trimming shortened V by 0 bases and J by 0 bases, and 10 bases separated the two germline ends. In DNA form, the CDR3 reads TGCGCCAGCAGCCAAGAAGACCCTGTAAGCACAGATACGCAGTATTTT. Translating it yields CASSQEDPVSTDTQYF.

The V and J genes are TRBV18 and TRBJ1-1; D not resolved. The CDR3 has 13 residues. The germline V gene encodes CDR1 KGHSH and CDR2 LQKENI. The V and J ends lost 0 bases and 4 bases respectively, with 6 bases between them. The CDR3 DNA reads as TGTGCCAGCTCACCACCGGTTGGCACTGAAGCTTTCTTT. Translation: CASSPPVGTEAFF.

The chain uses TRBV29-1 and TRBJ2-1, with 8 bases matching TRBD2. Germline loops: CDR1 SQVTM, CDR2 ANQGSEA. This CDR3 region has 14 residues. Trimming cost V 6 bases and J 4 bases; bases outside gene matches: 8. The CDR3 coding sequence is TGCAGCGTATCCACTAGCGGCCCTTACAATGAGCAGTTCTTC. Its translation: CSVSTSGPYNEQFF.

This chain uses TRBV6-5 with TRBJ1-2; D uncertain. CDR3 length equals 14 residues. The germline V gene encodes CDR1 MNHEY and CDR2 SVGAGI. The V and J ends lost 4 bases and 4 bases respectively, with 13 bases between them. CDR3 loop: CASSSQMWGYGYTF. CDR3 nucleotide sequence: TGTGCCAGCAGTTCGCAGATGTGGGGCTATGGCTACACCTTC.

The gene calls are TRBV5-8 and TRBJ1-1; D gene unclear. Germline CDR1 reads SGHTS; CDR2 reads YDEGEE. V was cut by 7 bases and J by 1 base, with 8 bases left in between. This CDR3 contains 12 residues. The CDR3 protein is CASVWGNTEAFF. CDR3 bases: TGTGCCAGCGTTTGGGGGAACACTGAAGCTTTCTTT.

The chain couples TRBV5-4 to TRBJ2-1; TRBD1 is a possible D gene (5 bases). In germline, CDR1 is SGHNT, CDR2 YYREEE (reference sequence). The CDR3 loop spans 17 amino acids. V lost 4 bases and J lost 6, with 23 bases in between. The CDR3 region is CASSPSPAGRQLNEQFF. The CDR3 DNA is TGTGCCAGCAGCCCCTCCCCCGCCGGTAGACAGCTCAATGAGCAGTTCTTC.

This clone was observed once. The J gene is TRBJ2-5, the V gene TRBV27; the match to TRBD1 covers 7 bases. The tail of the sequence fits TRBJ2-7 better, so the J call may be wrong. Germline assignment: CDR1 MNHEY and CDR2 SMNVEV (reference sequence). The CDR3 has 13 amino acids. The CDR3 loop is CASSYRGNYEQYF. The CDR3 region has the DNA TGTGCCAGCAGTTACAGGGGTAACTACGAGCAGTACTTC.

The chain uses TRBV30 and TRBJ2-3, with 8 bases that match TRBD1. The CDR3 consists of 13 residues. Germline CDR1 is GTSNPN and CDR2 is SVGIG (reference sequence). V shed 3 bases and J 4 bases; nucleotides not matched to a gene: 3. Here the CDR3 reads CAWSTGGADTQYF. The CDR3 DNA is TGTGCCTGGAGCACAGGGGGTGCAGATACGCAGTATTTT.

The CDR3 bases are TGTGCCAGCCCAGTGAGCTGGGAAAGGAGCTTCGGATCAAGCTATGGCTACACCTTC. Its protein product is CASPVSWERSFGSSYGYTF. The chain links TRBV2 to TRBJ1-2; no clear D gene. This CDR3 spans 19 amino acids. The ends were cut back, 8 bases at V and 4 bases at J, with 32 bases in the middle. CDR1 and CDR2 from the germline V gene are SNHLY and FYNNEI.

The J gene is TRBJ1-1, the V gene TRBV30; D uncertain. Germline V gene data show CDR1 as GTSNPN and CDR2 as SVGIG (reference sequence). V gave up 0 bases and J gave up 4 bases, with 9 bases separating them. The CDR3 contains 13 residues. CDR3 nucleotides: TGTGCCTGGAGTGTATCGGGGAGCACTGAAGCTTTCTTT. As protein: CAWSVSGSTEAFF. Full variable domain (rest looked up from reference TRBV30 and TRBJ1-1): SQTIHQWPATLVQPVGSPLSLECTVEGTSNPNLYWYRQAAGRGLQLLFYSVGIGQISSEVPQNLSASRPQDRQFILSSKKLLLSDSGFYLCAWSVSGSTEAFFGQGTRLTVV.

The chain's CDR3 is CASSYGRNQPQHF. In nucleotides, the CDR3 is TGTGCCAGCAGTTACGGGCGCAATCAGCCCCAGCATTTT. J is TRBJ1-5 and V is TRBV6-5; D unclear. Trimming removed 2 bases from V and 2 bases from J, with 4 bases in between. Germline V CDR1 and CDR2: MNHEY, SVGAGI. There are 13 residues in the CDR3.

This chain joins TRBV28 and TRBJ2-4; D gene uncertain. V was cut by 5 bases and J by 8 bases, with 10 bases left in between. This CDR3 is 12 amino acids long. Germline lookup yields CDR1 MDHEN and CDR2 SYDVKM. CDR3 coding DNA: TGTGCCAGCAGTGGCTATAGGGACATTCAGTACTTC. It encodes CASSGYRDIQYF.

This chain uses TRBV28 with TRBJ1-1; 9 nucleotides align to TRBD1. The ends lost 1 base at V and 1 base at J; junction bases unmatched: 7. Germline assignment: CDR1 MDHEN and CDR2 SYDVKM. The CDR3 is made up of 17 amino acids. This chain's CDR3 is CASSLSPDRGTNTEAFF. CDR3 coding DNA: TGTGCCAGCAGTTTATCCCCGGACAGGGGAACGAACACTGAAGCTTTCTTT.

The chain couples TRBV11-3 to TRBJ2-1, with 8 bases identical to TRBD2. J was trimmed by 6 bases and V by 2 bases; bases with no gene match: 3. The CDR3 length is 14 residues. The germline V gene encodes CDR1 SGHNT and CDR2 YENEEA. CDR3 bases: TGTGCCAGCAGCTTACCGGGAGGGGGCAATGAGCAGTTCTTC. Translating gives CASSLPGGGNEQFF.

The genes are TRBV28 and TRBJ1-6; D remains unclear. The CDR3 consists of 12 residues. Trimming took off 3 bases at V and 9 bases at J, with 6 bases between the two ends. From germline, CDR1 is MDHEN and CDR2 SYDVKM. The CDR3, as DNA: TGTGCCAGCAGTTTGTGGTTTTCACCCCTCCACTTT. Amino acids: CASSLWFSPLHF.

This chain uses TRBV2 with TRBJ1-5, with D tentatively TRBD1 (5 bases). Looked up from germline, CDR1 is SNHLY and CDR2 is FYNNEI. Between the trimmed V and J ends, which lost 6 bases and 3 bases, there was a span of 18 bases. This CDR3 is 16 amino acids long. The CDR3 spells CASSPKGLSPNQPQHF. CDR3 DNA: TGTGCCAGCAGCCCTAAGGGGCTGTCACCCAATCAGCCCCAGCATTTT.

The V call is TRBV5-4, the J call TRBJ1-4; no firm D call. This CDR3 region has 14 residues. CDR1 and CDR2 (germline): SGHNT, YYREEE (reference sequence). Deletions cut 4 bases from V and 1 base from J, with 8 bases between. The CDR3 protein is CASSGSETNEKLFF. The CDR3, as DNA: TGTGCCAGCAGCGGAAGTGAAACTAATGAAAAACTGTTTTTT. Full variable domain (missing parts from reference TRBV5-4 and TRBJ1-4): ETGVTQSPTHLIKTRGQQVTLRCSSQSGHNTVSWYQQALGQGPQFIFQYYREEENGRGNFPPRFSGLQFPNYSSELNVNALELDDSALYLCASSGSETNEKLFFGSGTQLSVL.

The chain has TRBV13 and TRBJ2-1; the match to TRBD2 covers 11 bases. V lost 1 base, J lost 3 bases, and 20 bases stayed unmatched. The V gene's germline CDR1 is PRHDT and CDR2 FYEKMQ (reference sequence). CDR3 length: 22 amino acids. The CDR3 here is CASSLETSGTSGSLTIYNEQFF. CDR3 DNA: TGTGCCAGCAGCTTAGAAACATCCGGGACTAGCGGCTCATTAACGATCTACAATGAGCAGTTCTTC.

V and J are TRBV5-1 and TRBJ2-7; D might be TRBD1 (6 bases). Germline CDR1 reads SGHRS; CDR2 reads YFSETQ. V lost 4 bases to trimming and J lost 2 bases, with 16 bases between them. CDR3 length equals 15 residues. CDR3 amino acids: CASSQGSEFPYEQYF. Here the CDR3 DNA reads TGCGCCAGCAGCCAGGGGTCGGAGTTTCCCTACGAGCAGTACTTC.

V is TRBV6-5 and J is TRBJ2-7; no clear D gene. The CDR3 is 13 residues long. The germline V gene encodes CDR1 MNHEY and CDR2 SVGAGI. Trimming removed 5 bases at V and 4 bases at J, with 12 bases between. Written as DNA, the CDR3 is TGTGCCAGCAGTGAAGCAGATTTTTACGAGCAGTACTTC. It translates to CASSEADFYEQYF.

This clone was picked up one time. This chain links TRBV28 with TRBJ2-1; D unclear. The CDR3 loop spans 13 amino acids. CDR1 is MDHEN, CDR2 SYDVKM, per germline. V was clipped by 3 bases and J by 6 bases, with 9 bases between them. The CDR3 DNA reads TGTGCCAGCAGTTTCGGTTCGACCAATGAGCAGTTCTTC. Translated, it gives CASSFGSTNEQFF.

This clone is a singleton in its sample. The germline gene is not matched at one end of the junction; a read error may be the cause. Other nucleotide sequences from this sample produce the same CDR3. V gene TRBV27 combines with J gene TRBJ2-7, with TRBD1 matching over 7 bases. Germline assignment: CDR1 MNHEY and CDR2 SMNVEV (reference sequence). The CDR3 consists of 11 residues. CDR3 residues: CASRQGYEQYF. The CDR3 DNA sequence: TGCGCCAGCAGACAGGGCTACGAGCAGTACTTC.

The chain uses TRBV15 and TRBJ1-5; D not resolved. Deletions cut 0 bases from V and 0 bases from J, with 12 bases between. The CDR3 runs to 17 residues. Germline CDR1 LNHNV, CDR2 YYDKDF (reference sequence). The DNA of the CDR3 is TGTGCCACCAGCAGAGATGGTTGGGGATATAGCAATCAGCCCCAGCATTTT. Amino acids: CATSRDGWGYSNQPQHF.

This clone appeared once. The chain combines TRBV28 with TRBJ2-3; 8 bases agree with TRBD1. The ends lost 8 bases at V and 5 bases at J; junction bases unmatched: 12. This CDR3 spans 15 amino acids. The germline V gene has CDR1 MDHEN and CDR2 SYDVKM. The CDR3 DNA sequence: TGTGCCAGCCCTCCGACCAGGGGGCACGAAGATACGCAGTATTTT. The encoded protein is CASPPTRGHEDTQYF.

The chain has TRBV19 and TRBJ2-1, with 7 bases fitting TRBD1. From germline, CDR1 is LNHDA and CDR2 SQIVND (reference sequence). J gave up 7 bases and V 4 bases, and 10 bases lay outside the gene matches. The CDR3 is 15 amino acids. CDR3 nucleotides: TGTGCCAGTAGTAACAGGGGAGTGTCTGAGAATGAGCAGTTCTTC. Protein: CASSNRGVSENEQFF.

The rearrangement uses TRBV19 and TRBJ2-7; TRBD2 aligns across 8 bases. This CDR3 comprises 14 residues. The germline gives CDR1 LNHDA, CDR2 SQIVND (reference sequence). The trim removed 4 bases at V and 2 bases at J, leaving 4 bases unmatched. The CDR3 nucleotides read TGTGCCAGTAGTACGGGAGGGAACCCCTACGAGCAGTACTTC. Its protein product is CASSTGGNPYEQYF.

The V and J genes are TRBV2 and TRBJ2-3; D not resolved. This CDR3 spans 14 amino acids. Trimming stripped 1 base from V and 2 bases from J, with 7 bases between. The germline V gene encodes CDR1 SNHLY and CDR2 FYNNEI. The CDR3 sequence is CASSEGRVTDTQYF. CDR3 DNA: TGTGCCAGCAGTGAAGGTCGGGTCACAGATACGCAGTATTTT.

This chain links TRBV29-1 with TRBJ2-7; TRBD1 agrees at 7 bases. The germline CDR1 and CDR2 sequences are SQVTM and ANQGSEA. The CDR3 has 13 amino acids. With 5 bases clipped from V and 0 bases from J, the junction kept 4 bases outside the gene matches. In DNA form, the CDR3 reads TGCAGCGTTTCCGGACAGGTCTCCTACGAGCAGTACTTC. It codes for CSVSGQVSYEQYF.

This chain links TRBV11-1 with TRBJ2-1, with TRBD2 as a possible D gene (6 bases). This CDR3 is 18 amino acids long. Germline-derived CDR1 and CDR2 are SGHAT and FQDESV (reference sequence). Trimming took off 5 bases at V and 9 bases at J, with 29 bases between the two ends. This chain's CDR3 is CASSLIATGGTWTGEQFF. CDR3 bases: TGTGCCAGCAGCCTTATAGCGACGGGCGGGACTTGGACCGGTGAGCAGTTCTTC.